This is a list of T cell receptor beta chains from one sample in a study of response to subunit inactivated influenza vaccine. TCRdb called the RT-PCR reads again in MiXCR, with one record for every CDR3 protein. The profile shows some 520,000 distinct CDR3 sequences, more than 15% of them singletons. The sequences come from CD4+ T cells sorted from PBMCs, collected 23 to 25 months after vaccination. These receptors were taken from a man in his fifties or sixties who received an inactivated influenza vaccine. Both conserved end residues are part of each CDR3. Each record gives: D gene, J gene, clone size, V gene, CDR3 protein, CDR3 DNA. The D gene is left open where the match is weak. Only some rows state a clone size, as once, few, many or a class for expanded clones.

- TRBJ2-7 many TRBV6-1 CASSESSYEQYF TGTGCCAGCAGTGAGAGCTCCTACGAGCAGTACTTC
- TRBJ2-3 - TRBV5-1 CASRLRGNTDTQYF TGCGCCAGCAGACTGAGGGGCAACACAGATACGCAGTATTTT
TRBD2 TRBJ2-3 - TRBV7-9 CASSFSGTSGGTDTQYF TGTGCCAGCAGCTTTTCCGGGACTAGCGGGGGGACAGATACGCAGTATTTT
- TRBJ2-1 - TRBV29-1 CSVMQGYEQFF TGCAGCGTGATGCAGGGGTACGAGCAGTTCTTC
TRBD1 TRBJ1-1 - TRBV7-8 CASSPPRDSKGTEAFF TGTGCCAGCAGCCCCCCGCGGGACAGCAAAGGGACTGAAGCTTTCTTT
- TRBJ1-4 - TRBV12-3/TRBV12-4 CASTGINEKLFF TGTGCCAGCACCGGAATTAATGAAAAACTGTTTTTT
- TRBJ1-2 few TRBV5-1 CASSLDVGAHYGYTF TGCGCCAGCAGCTTGGATGTGGGAGCTCACTATGGCTACACCTTC
TRBD1 TRBJ2-3 few TRBV12-3/TRBV12-4 CASSFQGQGVMDTQYF TGTGCCAGCAGTTTCCAGGGACAGGGGGTTATGGATACGCAGTATTTT
- TRBJ2-7 - TRBV6-2/TRBV6-3 CASSYILMGQGLYEQYF TGTGCCAGCAGTTATATTTTAATGGGGCAGGGCCTCTACGAGCAGTACTTC
- TRBJ2-5 few TRBV28 CASSTKIRGRETQYF TGTGCCAGCAGTACAAAAATCCGAGGGCGGGAGACCCAGTACTTC
- TRBJ2-1 many TRBV30 CAWSVRPRGSYNEQFF TGTGCCTGGAGCGTACGGCCCAGGGGTTCCTACAATGAGCAGTTCTTC
- TRBJ2-5 - TRBV19 CATARDTQDTQYF TGTGCCACCGCCCGGGACACCCAAGATACCCAGTACTTC
- TRBJ2-1 many TRBV5-1 CASSLAQNVNEQFF TGCGCCAGCAGCTTGGCACAGAATGTAAATGAGCAGTTCTTC
TRBD1 TRBJ1-1 - TRBV5-1 CASSLESLDRGGTEAFF TGCGCCAGCAGCTTGGAATCCCTGGACAGGGGGGGCACTGAAGCTTTCTTT
- TRBJ2-5 - TRBV29-1 CSTRRFQETQYF TGCAGCACCAGGAGGTTCCAAGAGACCCAGTACTTC
- TRBJ2-1 - TRBV9 CASSAGLLRSYNEQFF TGTGCCAGCAGCGCCGGACTTTTACGCTCCTACAATGAGCAGTTCTTC
- TRBJ2-1 - TRBV3-1 CASSQDYSPSSYNEQFF TGTGCCAGCAGCCAAGATTATAGCCCGAGCTCCTACAATGAGCAGTTCTTC
- TRBJ2-1 many TRBV7-2 CASSWNSYNEQFF TGTGCCAGCAGCTGGAACAGCTACAATGAGCAGTTCTTC
TRBD1 TRBJ2-7 - TRBV7-2 CASSLAGSGTGRIEQYF TGTGCCAGCAGCTTAGCGGGGTCCGGGACAGGGAGGATTGAGCAGTACTTC
TRBD1 TRBJ1-6 - TRBV4-2 CASSQSMQGGTNSPLHF TGTGCCAGCAGCCAGTCAATGCAGGGGGGGACGAATTCACCCCTCCACTTT
- TRBJ2-7 - TRBV15 CATSGGGKRAYEQYF TGTGCCACCAGCGGGGGCGGGAAGAGGGCCTACGAGCAGTACTTC
- TRBJ2-1 - TRBV20-1 CSAGPRHNEQFF TGCAGTGCTGGCCCACGGCACAATGAGCAGTTCTTC
TRBD2 TRBJ2-5 - TRBV4-3 CASSHRLAGGVQETQYF TGCGCCAGCAGCCACCGATTAGCGGGAGGCGTCCAAGAGACCCAGTACTTC
- TRBJ2-3 few TRBV7-6 CASSSGLTPNTQYF TGTGCCAGCAGCTCGGGACTGACCCCGAATACGCAGTATTTT
- TRBJ2-3 few TRBV6-5 CASSYIGPTDTQYF TGTGCCAGCAGTTACATAGGTCCCACAGATACGCAGTATTTT
TRBD1 TRBJ1-1 few TRBV6-2/TRBV6-3 CASSKGAPEAFF TGTGCCAGCAGTAAGGGGGCACCTGAAGCTTTCTTT
- TRBJ2-3 - TRBV20-1 CSAARTGTDTQYF TGCAGTGCTGCCAGGACAGGCACAGATACGCAGTATTTT
TRBD1 TRBJ2-3 - TRBV10-3 CAIRPGQGSDTQYF TGTGCCATCAGGCCGGGACAGGGGTCAGATACGCAGTATTTT
- TRBJ2-3 few TRBV20-1 CSAEGPSRQDTQYF TGCAGTGCTGAGGGGCCTAGCAGGCAAGATACGCAGTATTTT
- TRBJ2-7 - TRBV29-1 CSVESGGYEQYF TGCAGCGTTGAAAGTGGCGGGTACGAGCAGTACTTC
- TRBJ2-7 few TRBV12-3/TRBV12-4 CASSLHTHEQYF TGTGCCAGCAGTTTACACACCCACGAGCAGTACTTC
TRBD2 TRBJ2-3 - TRBV3-1 CASSPAGLAVSRPVDTQYF TGTGCCAGCAGCCCAGCCGGACTAGCGGTTTCTCGGCCGGTGGATACGCAGTATTTT
- TRBJ2-1 few TRBV10-3 CAIRNRSRGYEQFF TGTGCCATCAGGAATCGGAGCAGGGGCTATGAGCAGTTCTTC
- TRBJ2-4 - TRBV7-2 CASSSPTRSKNIQYF TGTGCCAGCAGCTCCCCGACGAGGTCCAAAAACATTCAGTACTTC
- TRBJ2-7 many TRBV10-3 CAISEYAEKQYF TGTGCCATCAGTGAGTACGCAGAAAAGCAGTACTTC
TRBD1 TRBJ1-5 many TRBV20-1 CSAGTGVNQPQHF TGCAGTGCCGGGACAGGGGTTAATCAGCCCCAGCATTTT
- TRBJ2-1 - TRBV24-1 CATSIGGAGSAQYNEQFF TGTGCCACCAGTATTGGGGGGGCCGGATCAGCCCAATACAATGAGCAGTTCTTC
- TRBJ2-3 few TRBV28 CASIPGLHTDTQYF TGTGCCAGCATCCCCGGACTTCACACAGATACGCAGTATTTT
- TRBJ2-2 - TRBV20-1 CSARGQHLNTGELFF TGCAGTGCTAGAGGACAGCACCTTAACACCGGGGAGCTGTTTTTT
- TRBJ1-1 few TRBV10-3 CAISANTQGSEAFF TGTGCCATCAGTGCAAATACGCAGGGAAGTGAAGCTTTCTTT
TRBD1 TRBJ1-6 - TRBV5-6 CASSRRDRGDSPLHF TGTGCCAGCAGCCGCCGGGACAGGGGAGATTCACCCCTCCACTTT
- TRBJ2-3 many TRBV12-3/TRBV12-4 CASTPGGASTDTQYF TGTGCCAGCACCCCTGGGGGGGCTTCCACAGATACGCAGTATTTT
- TRBJ2-1 - TRBV6-5 CASSYMGLLGYEQFF TGTGCCAGCAGTTATATGGGGTTACTGGGTTATGAGCAGTTCTTC
TRBD1 TRBJ2-5 - TRBV6-1 CASSPLDRAETQYF TGTGCCAGCAGTCCACTGGACAGGGCGGAGACCCAGTACTTC
- TRBJ2-7 once TRBV7-9 CASSLTAGLMQYF TGTGCCAGCAGCTTGACGGCAGGGCTGATGCAGTACTTC
- TRBJ1-2 - TRBV28 CASRPRTPLGGYTF TGTGCCAGCAGACCCAGGACACCCCTGGGTGGCTACACCTTC
- TRBJ2-5 - TRBV10-3 CAIRGTVKETQYF TGTGCCATCAGGGGGACGGTAAAAGAGACCCAGTACTTC
- TRBJ1-1 many TRBV5-1 CASSFLRNTEAFF TGCGCCAGCAGCTTCCTGAGGAACACTGAAGCTTTCTTT
- TRBJ2-7 few TRBV6-2/TRBV6-3 CASSPRRWQAYEQYF TGTGCCAGCAGCCCCCGCCGGTGGCAGGCCTACGAGCAGTACTTC
TRBD2 TRBJ2-1 - TRBV28 CASILAGVGSNEQFF TGTGCCAGCATCCTGGCGGGAGTAGGTTCGAATGAGCAGTTCTTC
- TRBJ2-7 few TRBV12-3/TRBV12-4 CASSTFMDSYEQYF TGTGCCAGCAGTACTTTCATGGATTCCTACGAGCAGTACTTC
TRBD1 TRBJ1-4 - TRBV2 CASSARTGSEKLFF TGTGCCAGCAGTGCAAGGACAGGGAGTGAAAAACTGTTTTTT
- TRBJ2-5 - TRBV24-1 CATSGALGTQETQYF TGTGCCACCAGTGGGGCGTTGGGGACACAAGAGACCCAGTACTTC
TRBD1 TRBJ2-1 - TRBV28 CASSLRGRTYNEQFF TGTGCCAGCAGTTTAAGGGGGCGGACGTACAATGAGCAGTTCTTC
TRBD1 TRBJ2-1 many TRBV6-1 CASSAHRGPIGEQFF TGTGCCAGCAGTGCACACAGGGGGCCTATTGGGGAGCAGTTCTTC
- TRBJ1-1 - TRBV5-5 CASSLLVREKAFF TGTGCCAGCAGCTTGTTGGTCAGGGAAAAAGCTTTCTTT
- TRBJ1-2 few TRBV20-1 CSASRAGGGGYTF TGCAGTGCTAGTCGGGCAGGCGGCGGAGGCTACACCTTC
- TRBJ1-5 - TRBV18 CASFLDIKQPQHF TGTGCCAGCTTTTTGGACATCAAACAGCCCCAGCATTTT
- TRBJ2-2 - TRBV5-5 CAIREGDTGELFF TGTGCCATCAGGGAGGGGGACACCGGGGAGCTGTTTTTT
- TRBJ1-5 few TRBV10-3 CAISDMWDQPQHF TGTGCCATCAGTGACATGTGGGACCAGCCCCAGCATTTT